This T cell receptor beta chain was recorded in a study of shared clonotypes between healthy human individuals. The assay was carried out at the deep level. Original processing notes: ImmunoSEQ output lacked quality scores and full-length reads, limiting matched filtering. TCRdb's copy holds only in-frame clones and misses some; the assay was immunoSEQ multiplex PCR. Clone size and the V and J calls come from that table; the DNA yielded D and trimming. The data contain approximately 530,000 clones, 95% to 97% of them singletons. Comments on this clone: Its antigen is still unknown.

The study, taken as a whole, reports: Sorted-subset samples were not fully sequenced, rarefaction indicated. Generally, naive subsets (rather than memory subsets) showed larger estimated richness.

Trimming removed 4 bases at V and 4 bases at J, with 16 bases between. Germline V gene sequence: CDR1 SEHNR, CDR2 FQNEAQ (reference sequence). The CDR3 is made up of 15 amino acids. Sequenced sample: naive CD4+ T cells sorted from blood. Subset described: CD45RA+ positively selected. The clonotype comes from a woman between 25 and 40 years old in good health. The V gene is TRBV7-9, the J gene TRBJ1-2, with D perhaps TRBD1 (6 bases). The CDR3 sequence: CASSYTTGLGYGYTF. CDR3 DNA: TGTGCCAGCAGCTACACCACAGGGCTTGGCTATGGCTACACCTTC.